The entry below gives a single T cell receptor (beta chain) sequence along with its context. Antigen unknown. Assay: immunoSEQ multiplex PCR; the TCRdb copy retains only in-frame clones and omits some. The data hold about 150,000 clones, with about nine tenths observed a single time. This specimen comes from a study of T cell responses to AZD1222 COVID-19 vaccine. Whole-study results and caveats: Of the AZD1222 recipients, only 5 or 6 were seropositive at baseline. Within unmutated variant regions lay the reported targets of nearly half of spike-specific TCRs. Clonal diversity was possibly underestimated; the donors were predominantly white British and more often female.

The source was peripheral blood, collected on day 0 of AZD1222 vaccination. This TCR derives from an adult in good health.

The CDR3 loop is CASSLSGGGSLEQYF. The CDR3 DNA sequence: TGTGCCAGCAGTTTATCGGGCGGGGGGTCGCTCGAGCAGTACTTC. V and J are TRBV27 and TRBJ2-7; TRBD2 matches at 8 bases. CDR1 is MNHEY and CDR2 is SMNVEV in the germline V gene (reference sequence). The V segment lost 0 bases and the J segment 6 bases; nucleotides outside the gene matches: 7. The CDR3 consists of 15 residues.